Described below is a single T cell receptor (beta chain) sequence and its context. Libraries were prepared by immunoSEQ multiplex PCR; TCRdb keeps only in-frame clonotypes and omits some of them. The sample consists of about 380,000 clones, 81% of them appearing once. This entry belongs to a study of blood T cell repertoires in COVID-19. At the level of the study: The United States, Italy and Spain provided the acute and convalescent COVID-19 samples. Nucleic acid was either cDNA or gDNA, and it came from T cells, B-cell-depleted T cells, or PBMCs.

This receptor was obtained from a human donor with acute or convalescent COVID-19. The donor label of this sample is uncertain. Source material: peripheral blood.

Written as DNA, the CDR3 is TGTGCCAGCAGATCAAACTACAGGGGTGAGCCCCAGCATTTT. This translates into CASRSNYRGEPQHF. The gene calls are TRBV6-5 and TRBJ1-5; 7 bases align to TRBD1. The ends lost 6 bases at V and 8 bases at J; junction bases unmatched: 10. Germline CDR1 is MNHEY and CDR2 is SVGAGI. CDR3 size: 14 residues.